Listed here are 18 T cell receptor beta chains from one sample, sequenced in a study of blood T cell repertoires in COVID-19. Method: immunoSEQ multiplex PCR; TCRdb's copy keeps in-frame clones and lacks some. Among approximately 280,000 clones listed, just under 90% were seen once. Sequencing used PBMCs or T cells enriched from blood (not recorded which). These TCRs come from a woman in her sixties who had recovered from COVID-19.

The chain employs TRBV5-4 and TRBJ1-2; D perhaps matches TRBD1 (5 bases). The CDR3 extends over 14 amino acids. V was pared by 3 bases and J by 5 bases, with 14 bases between. CDR1 SGHNT and CDR2 YYREEE come from the germline V gene (reference sequence). CDR3 bases: TGTGCCAGCAGCTCTGGGGCAACGACTTATGGCTACACCTTC. Residues: CASSSGATTYGYTF.

The chain couples TRBV10-3 to TRBJ2-3, with 9 nucleotides matching TRBD2. There are 15 residues in the CDR3. Germline V gives CDR1 ENHRY, CDR2 SYGVKD. Trimming cost V 6 bases and J 3 bases; bases outside gene matches: 7. The CDR3 spells CAISFSGGPTDTQYF. CDR3 sequence (DNA): TGTGCCATCAGCTTCAGCGGGGGGCCGACAGATACGCAGTATTTT.

V gene TRBV2 combines with J gene TRBJ1-5, with D tentatively TRBD1 (5 bases). The CDR3 extends over 15 amino acids. CDR1 and CDR2 (germline): SNHLY, FYNNEI. Trimming cost V 6 bases and J 4 bases, with 16 bases left between them. CDR3 DNA: TGTGCCAGCAGGGGGCGGGCAGCGGGTAATCAGCCCCAGCATTTT. This sequence encodes CASRGRAAGNQPQHF.

This clone was detected only once. The V and J genes are TRBV5-5 and TRBJ1-5, with a possible D match to TRBD1 (6 bases). Trimming left V 0 bases short and J 5 bases short, with 9 bases between. Per germline, CDR1 SGHKS and CDR2 YYEKEE (reference sequence). This CDR3 has 14 residues. The CDR3 here is CASSLVAGDQPQHF. The CDR3 nucleotides are TGTGCCAGCAGCTTGGTCGCAGGGGATCAGCCCCAGCATTTT. Based on the CDR3 plus reference TRBV5-5 and TRBJ1-5, the full variable domain is DAGVTQSPTHLIKTRGQQVTLRCSPISGHKSVSWYQQVLGQGPQFIFQYYEKEERGRGNFPDRFSARQFPNYSSELNVNALLLGDSALYLCASSLVAGDQPQHFGDGTRLSIL.

The chain combines TRBV18 with TRBJ2-1, with TRBD2 matching 8 bases. Germline CDR1 KGHSH, CDR2 LQKENI. The junction had 13 bases not matched to a gene; V was cut back by 5 bases and J by 7 bases. This CDR3 has 16 residues. CDR3 loop: CASSTQAGTSRNEQFF. The CDR3, as DNA: TGTGCCAGCTCAACCCAAGCCGGGACTAGTCGAAATGAGCAGTTCTTC.

The genes are TRBV27 and TRBJ1-4; no reliable D call. Trimming removed 8 bases from V and 0 bases from J, with 10 bases in between. Looked up from germline, CDR1 is MNHEY and CDR2 is SMNVEV (reference sequence). The CDR3 totals 14 residues. The CDR3, as DNA: TGTGCCAGCTCCCGAGGGACAACTAATGAAAAACTGTTTTTT. Residues: CASSRGTTNEKLFF.

This clone has just one count. The V gene is TRBV27, the J gene TRBJ1-4, with 7 positions matching TRBD1. With 5 bases clipped from V and 10 bases from J, the junction kept 13 bases outside the gene matches. The germline V gene encodes CDR1 MNHEY and CDR2 SMNVEV (reference sequence). The CDR3 sequence is 15 residues long. The CDR3 DNA reads TGTGCCAGCAGTCCAAAAGGACAGGTTCGGGGAAAACTGTTTTTT. Translation: CASSPKGQVRGKLFF.

J is TRBJ1-1 and V is TRBV4-2; D possibly corresponds to TRBD1 (6 bases). The V gene lost 4 bases and the J gene lost 5 bases, with 17 bases spanning the gap. CDR1 is LGHNA, CDR2 YNFKEQ, per germline. The CDR3 has 15 residues. CDR3 nucleotides: TGTGCCAGCAGCCCCCTTGGTGAAGGGGGAACTGAAGCTTTCTTT. The encoded protein is CASSPLGEGGTEAFF.

The CDR3 sequence is CASSQDKGATTEAFF. The CDR3 DNA sequence: TGTGCCAGCAGCCAAGATAAGGGGGCCACCACTGAAGCTTTCTTT. The chain carries TRBV3-1 (or the pseudogene TRBV3-2) and TRBJ1-1, with 7 bases matching TRBD1. Germline-derived CDR1 and CDR2 are LGHDT and YNNKEL (reference sequence). This CDR3 spans 15 amino acids. Trimming cost V 0 bases and J 4 bases; bases outside gene matches: 5.

This clone was counted once. V gene TRBV7-3 combines with J gene TRBJ1-2, with D unresolved. This CDR3 spans 13 amino acids. CDR1 and CDR2 from the germline V gene are SGHTA and FQGTGA. V shed 5 bases and J shed 3 bases, with 10 bases lying between them. CDR3 nucleotide sequence: TGTGCCAGCAGCCCCGGGGTGGACTATGGCTACACCTTC. Its translation: CASSPGVDYGYTF. The full variable domain, with the rest looked up from reference TRBV7-3 and TRBJ1-2, is GAGVSQTPSNKVTEKGKYVELRCDPISGHTALYWYRQSLGQGPEFLIYFQGTGAADDSGLPNDRFFAVRPEGSVSTLKIQRTERGDSAVYLCASSPGVDYGYTFGSGTRLTVV.

This sequence joins TRBV5-6 and TRBJ2-7; tentatively, D is TRBD1 (5 bases). Deletions cut 4 bases from V and 11 bases from J, with 16 bases between. The CDR3 is 12 amino acids. Per germline, CDR1 SGHDT and CDR2 YYEEEE. CDR3 nucleotides: TGTGCCAGCAGCGCAAGACAGTCGTATAAGTACTTC. This translates into CASSARQSYKYF. Looking up the rest from reference TRBV5-6 and TRBJ2-7 gives the full variable domain: DAGVTQSPTHLIKTRGQQVTLRCSPKSGHDTVSWYQQALGQGPQFIFQYYEEEERQRGNFPDRFSGHQFPNYSSELNVNALLLGDSALYLCASSARQSYKYFGPGTRLTVT.

The rearrangement links TRBV15 to TRBJ1-2, with unresolved D. There are 15 residues in the CDR3. CDR1 LNHNV and CDR2 YYDKDF come from the germline V gene (reference sequence). V was shortened by 3 bases and J by 8 bases, with 19 bases between the two germline ends. Here the CDR3 DNA reads TGTGCCACCAGCAGGTTTAGCGGTCCTATGGAGGGCTACACCTTC. Its translation is CATSRFSGPMEGYTF.

The chain has TRBV12-3 or TRBV12-4 and TRBJ2-7; D unclear. Trimming cost V 3 bases and J 6 bases, with 9 bases left between them. The CDR3 is 12 residues long. The CDR3 region is CASSFLRSEQYF. Written as DNA, the CDR3 is TGTGCCAGCAGTTTCCTGAGGTCCGAGCAGTACTTC.

This clone was seen a single time. The chain has TRBV5-1 and TRBJ1-2, with 9 bases that match TRBD1. The V gene end was trimmed by 4 bases and the J gene end by 8 bases; junction bases not matched to a gene: 9. The CDR3 loop spans 14 amino acids. The V gene's germline CDR1 is SGHRS and CDR2 YFSETQ. Here the CDR3 DNA reads TGCGCCAGCAGCATCCTACAGGGGGCAGAGGGCTACACCTTC. Its protein is CASSILQGAEGYTF. Using reference TRBV5-1 and TRBJ1-2 for the parts outside the CDR3, the full variable domain is KAGVTQTPRYLIKTRGQQVTLSCSPISGHRSVSWYQQTPGQGLQFLFEYFSETQRNKGNFPGRFSGRQFSNSRSEMNVSTLELGDSALYLCASSILQGAEGYTFGSGTRLTVV.

Points on this clone: The same CDR3 arises from other DNA sequences in this sample as well. The rearrangement links TRBV12-3 or TRBV12-4 to TRBJ2-1; TRBD2 matches 10 bases. The junction had 0 bases not matched to a gene; V was cut back by 9 bases and J by 4 bases. This CDR3 spans 12 amino acids. CDR3 in DNA: TGTGCCAGTAGCGGGGGGTACAATGAGCAGTTCTTC. Protein: CASSGGYNEQFF.

This sequence joins TRBV5-4 and TRBJ1-1, with a tentative D call TRBD1 (6 bases). The CDR3 is 14 amino acids. Germline V lookup: CDR1 SGHNT, CDR2 YYREEE (reference sequence). Between the trimmed V and J ends, which lost 5 bases and 2 bases, there was a span of 13 bases. The CDR3 region has the DNA TGTGCCAGCAGGCTCGGACAGCTAAACACTGAAGCTTTCTTT. Translation: CASRLGQLNTEAFF.

This chain joins TRBV2 and TRBJ1-4; no clear D gene. Per germline, CDR1 SNHLY and CDR2 FYNNEI. The CDR3 has 12 amino acids. Trimming stripped 6 bases from V and 5 bases from J, with 7 bases between. The chain's CDR3 is CASSGENEKLFF. The CDR3 DNA is TGTGCCAGCAGCGGAGAGAATGAAAAACTGTTTTTT.

This clone was seen a handful of times. V usage is TRBV28 and J usage is TRBJ1-2, with a weak D call TRBD1 (5 bases). This CDR3 contains 12 residues. The ends were cut back, 7 bases at V and 4 bases at J, with 10 bases in the middle. Germline CDR1 reads MDHEN; CDR2 reads SYDVKM. Here the CDR3 reads CASTTVSYGYTF. CDR3 nucleotide sequence: TGTGCCAGCACGACAGTGTCCTATGGCTACACCTTC.